These 14 T cell receptor beta chains were all obtained from the same sample, sequenced in a study of shared clonotypes between healthy human individuals. TCRdb's copy holds only in-frame clones and misses some; the assay was immunoSEQ multiplex PCR. The profile shows some 2,100,000 clones, approximately 94% of them singletons. Naive CD8 cells comprised CD45RO-negative, CCR7-positively selected cells, excluding terminally differentiated effector memory CD45RA+ cells. The sample was naive CD8+ T cells from PBMCs. These receptors were obtained from a man aged 18 to 35 in good health. Some clones in this sample may be carry-over from other donors' samples.

The chain combines TRBV29-1 with TRBJ2-7; 8 bases line up with TRBD1. There are 17 residues in the CDR3. Germline CDR1 is SQVTM and CDR2 is ANQGSEA. J gave up 0 bases and V 1 base, and 11 bases lay outside the gene matches. The CDR3 DNA reads as TGCAGCGTTGAAGGAAGCGCCGGGACAGGCTTCTCCTACGAGCAGTACTTC. Residues: CSVEGSAGTGFSYEQYF.

The DNA for the CDR3 is TGCGCCAGCAGCCCGGGACCGACCTATGGCTACACCTTC. This codes for CASSPGPTYGYTF. The chain has TRBV23-1 and TRBJ1-2; a possible D gene is TRBD1 (5 bases). TRBV23-1 is treated as an ORF (open reading frame) with a function not yet certain. V was pared by 6 bases and J by 4 bases, with 12 bases between. This CDR3 is 13 amino acids long.

Remarks on this clone: The sample carries other DNA sequences with the same CDR3. The chain couples TRBV7-9 to TRBJ2-5, with 9 positions matching TRBD1. Germline loops: CDR1 SEHNR, CDR2 FQNEAQ (reference sequence). V was clipped by 4 bases and J by 3 bases; unmatched bases: 3. The CDR3 is 14 amino acids. CDR3 sequence (DNA): TGTGCCAGCAGCTCAAGGACAGGGGAAGAGACCCAGTACTTC. Its translation: CASSSRTGEETQYF. The full variable domain, its missing parts supplied by reference TRBV7-9 and TRBJ2-5, is DTGVSQNPRHKITKRGQNVTFRCDPISEHNRLYWYRQTLGQGPEFLTYFQNEAQLEKSRLLSDRFSAERPKGSFSTLEIQRTEQGDSAMYLCASSSRTGEETQYFGPGTRLLVL.

V usage is TRBV14 and J usage is TRBJ2-1; tentatively, D is TRBD1 (6 bases). CDR1 and CDR2 (germline): SGHDN, FVKESK. This CDR3 comprises 16 residues. V lost 0 bases and J lost 2, with 11 bases in between. The CDR3 here is CASSQEAGQTYNEQFF. CDR3 coding DNA: TGTGCCAGCAGCCAAGAAGCAGGACAGACCTACAATGAGCAGTTCTTC.

In regard to this clone: The sample contains more than one DNA sequence encoding this CDR3. The rearrangement joins TRBV7-9 to TRBJ2-1; the D is unclear. This CDR3 region has 12 residues. Germline loops: CDR1 SEHNR, CDR2 FQNEAQ (reference sequence). V gave up 3 bases and J gave up 9 bases, with 9 bases separating them. CDR3 sequence reads: CASSFLAGEQFF. CDR3 nucleotides: TGTGCCAGCAGCTTTCTCGCAGGTGAGCAGTTCTTC.

This chain joins TRBV6-1 and TRBJ1-2; TRBD1 might be the D (5 bases). V dropped 7 bases and J dropped 4 bases, with 19 bases sitting between them. This CDR3 spans 15 amino acids. Germline CDR1 is MNHNS and CDR2 is SASEGT. This CDR3 is CASTQDLLGPYGYTF. DNA of the CDR3: TGTGCCAGCACTCAGGACCTTTTGGGGCCCTATGGCTACACCTTC.

This clone was seen only once. The V call is TRBV5-4, the J call TRBJ2-7, with D uncertain. The V gene's germline CDR1 is SGHNT and CDR2 YYREEE (reference sequence). The CDR3 contains 14 residues. V was shortened by 5 bases and J by 4 bases, with 16 bases between the two germline ends. The chain's CDR3 is CASSGDVQDYEQYF. DNA for the CDR3: TGTGCCAGCAGTGGGGATGTTCAGGATTACGAGCAGTACTTC.

The chain joins TRBV11-2 to TRBJ2-1, with D maybe TRBD1 (5 bases). The CDR3 runs 13 residues. Germline CDR1 reads SGHAT; CDR2 reads FQNNGV. Trimming left V 1 base short and J 5 bases short, with 6 bases between. The CDR3 DNA follows: TGTGCCAGCAGCTTAGTACAGGACAATGAGCAGTTCTTC. It is translated as CASSLVQDNEQFF. The full variable domain, its missing parts supplied by reference TRBV11-2 and TRBJ2-1, is EAGVAQSPRYKIIEKRQSVAFWCNPISGHATLYWYQQILGQGPKLLIQFQNNGVVDDSQLPKDRFSAERLKGVDSTLKIQPAKLEDSAVYLCASSLVQDNEQFFGPGTRLTVL.

The rearrangement links TRBV28 to TRBJ2-1, with 7 nucleotides matching TRBD2. CDR3 length: 16 residues. V was pared by 5 bases and J by 6 bases, with 13 bases of the junction left unmatched. Germline V CDR1 and CDR2: MDHEN, SYDVKM. CDR3 loop: CASSPRTLGGGNEQFF. Here the CDR3 DNA reads TGTGCCAGCAGTCCTCGGACCCTGGGGGGGGGCAATGAGCAGTTCTTC.

The J gene is TRBJ1-2, the V gene TRBV28; no reliable D call. In germline, CDR1 is MDHEN, CDR2 SYDVKM. Trimming pared 6 bases from V and 3 bases from J, leaving 14 bases between. CDR3 size: 14 residues. CDR3: CASSQSLSDYGYTF. For the CDR3, the DNA is TGTGCCAGCAGCCAAAGCCTCTCAGACTATGGCTACACCTTC.

This chain uses TRBV29-1 with TRBJ1-2; D may be TRBD1 (5 bases). The CDR3 extends over 13 amino acids. The germline CDR1 and CDR2 sequences are SQVTM and ANQGSEA. Deletions cut 4 bases from V and 1 base from J, with 10 bases between. The CDR3 spells CSVAGTGNYGYTF. CDR3 nucleotides: TGCAGCGTTGCGGGGACGGGTAACTATGGCTACACCTTC. The full variable domain, rest sourced from reference TRBV29-1 and TRBJ1-2, is SAVISQKPSRDICQRGTSLTIQCQVDSQVTMMFWYRQQPGQSLTLIATANQGSEATYESGFVIDKFPISRPNLTFSTLTVSNMSPEDSSIYLCSVAGTGNYGYTFGSGTRLTVV.

The genes are TRBV19 and TRBJ2-1; 8 nucleotides line up with TRBD1. The CDR3 has 16 residues. Germline trimming cut 3 bases from V and 5 bases from J; bases unmatched to any gene: 9. The germline CDR1 and CDR2 sequences are LNHDA and SQIVND (reference sequence). The CDR3 sequence: CASSMGMDRDHNEQFF. The DNA of the CDR3 is TGTGCCAGTAGTATGGGTATGGACAGGGACCACAATGAGCAGTTCTTC.

The table lists this clone with a count of one. The chain has TRBV5-1 and TRBJ2-7, with D perhaps given as TRBD1 or TRBD2 (5 bases each). Germline V gene data show CDR1 as SGHRS and CDR2 as YFSETQ. This CDR3 spans 14 amino acids. With 4 bases removed from V and 0 bases from J, the gap between germline ends came to 11 bases. Here the CDR3 reads CASSPVGTSYEQYF. The CDR3 DNA reads TGCGCCAGCAGCCCCGTGGGGACCTCCTACGAGCAGTACTTC.

V is TRBV7-9 and J is TRBJ2-3; no definite D call. Deletions cut 3 bases from V and 0 bases from J, with 10 bases between. The V gene's germline CDR1 is SEHNR and CDR2 FQNEAQ (reference sequence). CDR3 length equals 15 residues. CDR3 bases: TGTGCCAGCAGCTTTTCCTCCTCTAGCACAGATACGCAGTATTTT. It is translated as CASSFSSSSTDTQYF. Supplemented by reference TRBV7-9 and TRBJ2-3, the full variable domain reads DTGVSQNPRHKITKRGQNVTFRCDPISEHNRLYWYRQTLGQGPEFLTYFQNEAQLEKSRLLSDRFSAERPKGSFSTLEIQRTEQGDSAMYLCASSFSSSSTDTQYFGPGTRLTVL.